These 29 T cell receptor beta chains share one sample of origin, sequenced in a study of Ad26.COV2.S vaccination and SARS-CoV-2 variants. Treatment of the sample: roughly 19 received Ad26.COV2.S at low or high dose, single or two shots; roughly five received placebo; per-sample allocation not given. It was on day 63 after the first vaccine or placebo injection that samples were taken. TCRdb keeps only in-frame clones here, not all; method: immunoSEQ multiplex PCR. The table records about 320,000 clones, 85% of them present only once. The sequences come from peripheral blood, collected in a trial of Ad26.COV2.S vaccine versus placebo. The receptors stem from a person between 18 and 60 years old who received the Ad26.COV2.S COVID-19 vaccine or a placebo.

The chain uses TRBV5-1 and TRBJ2-3; weak D call: TRBD2 (6 bases). The CDR3 is 16 amino acids. The germline V gene has CDR1 SGHRS and CDR2 YFSETQ. The V gene lost 6 bases and the J gene lost 3 bases, with 20 bases spanning the gap. The CDR3 is CASTPSRGVKTDTQYF. The CDR3 nucleotides are TGCGCCAGCACCCCTAGTCGCGGGGTAAAGACAGATACGCAGTATTTT.

The chain is built from TRBV28 and TRBJ1-5; the D is unclear. The CDR3 has 13 amino acids. Germline CDR1 and CDR2: MDHEN and SYDVKM. V lost 7 bases to trimming and J lost 4 bases, with 11 bases between them. The CDR3 bases are TGTGCCAGCACCCCTGGCCCTAATCAGCCCCAGCATTTT. Amino acid sequence: CASTPGPNQPQHF.

The chain joins TRBV27 to TRBJ1-4; 7 bases align to TRBD1. The germline V gene encodes CDR1 MNHEY and CDR2 SMNVEV (reference sequence). The CDR3 contains 15 residues. V shed 1 base and J 8 bases; nucleotides not matched to a gene: 7. CDR3 in DNA: TGTGCCAGCAGTTTATTAGGGGGACAGTACGAAAAACTGTTTTTT. This sequence encodes CASSLLGGQYEKLFF.

This clone was picked up one time. The rearrangement uses TRBV6-5 and TRBJ1-2; TRBD1 aligns across 8 bases. The CDR3 loop spans 16 amino acids. CDR1 and CDR2 (germline): MNHEY, SVGAGI. The ends lost 0 bases at V and 2 bases at J; junction bases unmatched: 5. The CDR3 spells CASSYSDRGTNYGYTF. CDR3 DNA sequence: TGTGCCAGCAGTTACTCTGACAGGGGCACCAACTATGGCTACACCTTC.

As regards this clone: At the DNA level, this CDR3 is encoded by other sequences in the same sample as well. This chain links TRBV9 with TRBJ1-2; D might be TRBD1 (5 bases). The germline V gene has CDR1 SGDLS and CDR2 YYNGEE. Trimming shortened V by 1 base and J by 2 bases, and 9 bases separated the two germline ends. The CDR3 extends over 14 amino acids. CDR3 bases: TGTGCCAGCAGCGTACGGGACGGAAACTATGGCTACACCTTC. Amino acids: CASSVRDGNYGYTF.

This clone has a handful of counts. J is TRBJ2-5 and V is TRBV6-5; the match to TRBD1 covers 7 bases. Germline CDR1 reads MNHEY; CDR2 reads SVGAGI. The CDR3 is made up of 14 amino acids. V lost 4 bases, J lost 2 bases, and 4 bases stayed unmatched. Written as DNA, the CDR3 is TGTGCCAGCAGTTTTCACAGGGGACAAGAGACCCAGTACTTC. This sequence encodes CASSFHRGQETQYF.

The CDR3 sequence: CASSLTGTGGETQYF. In DNA form, the CDR3 reads TGTGCCAGCAGCCTAACCGGGACAGGGGGGGAGACCCAGTACTTC. The chain has TRBV3-1 (or the pseudogene TRBV3-2) and TRBJ2-5; 11 bases align to TRBD1. The V and J ends lost 4 bases and 5 bases, in that order; junction bases with no gene match: 6. CDR1 is LGHDT, CDR2 YNNKEL, per germline (reference sequence). The CDR3 runs to 15 residues.

CDR3: CASSGTGTGGNSPLHF. In DNA, the CDR3 is TGTGCCAGCAGCGGAACCGGGACAGGGGGCAATTCACCCCTCCACTTT. The rearrangement uses TRBV9 and TRBJ1-6; 12 nucleotides match TRBD1. The CDR3 length is 16 residues. Looked up from germline, CDR1 is SGDLS and CDR2 is YYNGEE. The V segment lost 3 bases and the J segment 7 bases; nucleotides outside the gene matches: 5.

The rearrangement links TRBV24-1 to TRBJ2-3; 10 bases are shared with TRBD1. The CDR3 runs 17 residues. Germline trimming cut 4 bases from V and 4 bases from J; bases unmatched to any gene: 10. Germline V gives CDR1 KGHDR, CDR2 SFDVKD. The CDR3 loop reads CATSDPRQGAGADTQYF. The CDR3 DNA sequence: TGTGCCACCAGTGACCCTAGACAGGGGGCAGGCGCAGATACGCAGTATTTT.

The gene calls are TRBV5-1 and TRBJ1-2; D gene uncertain. Germline CDR1 and CDR2: SGHRS and YFSETQ. The ends were cut back, 3 bases at V and 4 bases at J, with 16 bases in the middle. This CDR3 is built from 15 residues. In nucleotides, the CDR3 is TGCGCCAGCAGCTCAGGCGGCTGGCAAATCTATGGCTACACCTTC. Translating gives CASSSGGWQIYGYTF. Drawing the rest from reference TRBV5-1 and TRBJ1-2, the complete variable domain is KAGVTQTPRYLIKTRGQQVTLSCSPISGHRSVSWYQQTPGQGLQFLFEYFSETQRNKGNFPGRFSGRQFSNSRSEMNVSTLELGDSALYLCASSSGGWQIYGYTFGSGTRLTVV.

The chain recombines TRBV11-2 with TRBJ2-5; TRBD2 aligns across 7 bases. The CDR3 is made up of 14 amino acids. CDR1 is SGHAT, CDR2 FQNNGV, per germline. V was clipped by 5 bases and J by 4 bases; unmatched bases: 7. The CDR3 loop reads CASSQRTRGETQYF. CDR3 bases: TGTGCCAGCAGCCAGCGGACTAGGGGAGAGACCCAGTACTTC.

The chain combines TRBV14 with TRBJ1-4; tentatively, D is TRBD1 (5 bases). The CDR3 spans 14 residues. Per germline, CDR1 SGHDN and CDR2 FVKESK. Trimming removed 1 base from V and 10 bases from J, with 13 bases in between. The CDR3 reads CASSQGGNNGKLFF. The CDR3 DNA sequence: TGTGCCAGCAGCCAAGGGGGGAATAACGGAAAACTGTTTTTT.

The J gene is TRBJ1-5, the V gene TRBV19; D unclear. CDR3 size: 13 residues. V lost 7 bases and J 0 bases, leaving 7 bases between the germline ends. CDR1 is LNHDA and CDR2 is SQIVND in the germline V gene (reference sequence). CDR3 in DNA: TGTGCCAGTAACCGAGATAGCAATCAGCCCCAGCATTTT. It codes for CASNRDSNQPQHF.

CDR3: CAIDPNSVYGYTF. DNA for the CDR3: TGTGCCATCGACCCAAACAGCGTTTATGGCTACACCTTC. The genes are TRBV6-5 and TRBJ1-2, with unresolved D. This CDR3 is 13 amino acids long. Germline CDR1 and CDR2: MNHEY and SVGAGI. Trimming shortened V by 10 bases and J by 5 bases, and 17 bases separated the two germline ends.

The genes are TRBV6-1 and TRBJ1-6; D remains ambiguous. The CDR3 has 17 residues. The germline V gene encodes CDR1 MNHNS and CDR2 SASEGT. The V end lost 0 bases, the J end lost 5 bases, and 14 bases lay between the germline ends. CDR3 DNA: TGTGCCAGCAGTGAAGCTTTCGCAGCCTCTCATAATTCACCCCTCCACTTT. It encodes CASSEAFAASHNSPLHF.

This chain links TRBV19 with TRBJ2-7; D is perhaps TRBD1 (6 bases). V was trimmed by 6 bases and J by 1 base, leaving 16 bases between them. Germline values: CDR1 LNHDA, CDR2 SQIVND (reference sequence). This CDR3 comprises 15 residues. The CDR3 spells CASSDGRGLSYEQYF. DNA of the CDR3: TGTGCCAGTAGCGATGGCAGGGGCCTATCCTACGAGCAGTACTTC.

The gene calls are TRBV5-6 and TRBJ2-7; D is unresolved. Germline-derived CDR1 and CDR2 are SGHDT and YYEEEE. V was trimmed by 2 bases and J by 0 bases, leaving 12 bases between them. There are 15 residues in the CDR3. The CDR3 is CASSLIGEISYEQYF. The CDR3 nucleotides read TGTGCCAGCAGCTTAATAGGAGAAATCTCCTACGAGCAGTACTTC. The variable domain in full, with the rest retrieved from reference TRBV5-6 and TRBJ2-7, is DAGVTQSPTHLIKTRGQQVTLRCSPKSGHDTVSWYQQALGQGPQFIFQYYEEEERQRGNFPDRFSGHQFPNYSSELNVNALLLGDSALYLCASSLIGEISYEQYFGPGTRLTVT.

CDR3 residues: CASSPQGRITEAFF. CDR3 sequence (DNA): TGTGCCAGCAGCCCCCAGGGGAGAATCACTGAAGCTTTCTTT. The V call is TRBV7-3, the J call TRBJ1-1; TRBD1 is a possible D gene (6 bases). Germline CDR1 reads SGHTA; CDR2 reads FQGTGA. V lost 5 bases and J lost 4, with 14 bases in between. The CDR3 runs 14 residues.

This rearrangement joins TRBV3-1 (or the pseudogene TRBV3-2) to TRBJ1-1; tentative D call: TRBD1 (5 bases). From germline, CDR1 is LGHDT and CDR2 YNNKEL (reference sequence). This CDR3 has 14 residues. V lost 4 bases, J lost 1 base, and 10 bases lay in between. Here the CDR3 reads CASSLSGGNTEAFF. The CDR3 DNA sequence: TGTGCCAGCAGCCTCTCGGGGGGGAACACTGAAGCTTTCTTT.

This rearrangement joins TRBV18 to TRBJ2-7; unclear D gene. In germline, CDR1 is KGHSH, CDR2 LQKENI. This CDR3 has 15 residues. V lost 3 bases and J 2 bases, leaving 14 bases between the germline ends. The CDR3 loop reads CASSPVLGNAYEQYF. The CDR3 nucleotides are TGTGCCAGCTCACCCGTTTTGGGCAACGCCTACGAGCAGTACTTC.

The chain carries TRBV9 and TRBJ1-2, with D hard to call. The V end was cut by 4 bases, the J end by 5 bases, with 12 bases between. The germline V gene encodes CDR1 SGDLS and CDR2 YYNGEE. This CDR3 is built from 13 residues. The DNA for the CDR3 is TGTGCCAGCAGCCCCTTTGGGGAGTATGGCTACACCTTC. This sequence encodes CASSPFGEYGYTF.

The chain joins TRBV9 to TRBJ2-1; D call uncertain. Germline V gives CDR1 SGDLS, CDR2 YYNGEE. The ends were cut back, 4 bases at V and 9 bases at J, with 17 bases in the middle. CDR3 length: 14 residues. CDR3 protein: CASSSRYMEGEQFF. CDR3 coding DNA: TGTGCCAGCAGCTCCCGTTATATGGAAGGTGAGCAGTTCTTC.

V is TRBV11-3 and J is TRBJ2-7; the D gene could be TRBD1 or TRBD2 (5 bases each). V lost 4 bases and J 3 bases, leaving 13 bases between the germline ends. The CDR3 is 14 amino acids. From germline, CDR1 is SGHNT and CDR2 YENEEA. This chain's CDR3 is CASSSMRGLYEQYF. The CDR3, as DNA: TGTGCCAGCAGCTCCATGAGGGGCCTCTACGAGCAGTACTTC.

The chain carries TRBV4-1 and TRBJ2-1, with no clear D. Per the germline V gene, CDR1 is MGHRA and CDR2 is YSYEKL. This CDR3 comprises 15 residues. Trimming removed 4 bases at V and 5 bases at J, with 15 bases between. This CDR3 is CASSPWIGTHNEQFF. As DNA, the CDR3 is TGCGCCAGCAGCCCCTGGATAGGTACCCACAATGAGCAGTTCTTC.

This sequence joins TRBV30 and TRBJ1-4; 10 bases map to TRBD1. CDR3 length: 12 residues. V was clipped by 5 bases and J by 6 bases; unmatched bases: 0. Germline CDR1 reads GTSNPN; CDR2 reads SVGIG (reference sequence). The CDR3 DNA sequence: TGTGCCTGGGACAGGGGGCATGAAAAACTGTTTTTT. This sequence encodes CAWDRGHEKLFF.

Notes on this clone: The same CDR3 arises from other DNA sequences in this sample as well. V and J are TRBV2 and TRBJ1-5; TRBD1 might be the D (6 bases). The CDR3 contains 14 residues. V lost 2 bases and J 2 bases, leaving 7 bases between the germline ends. Germline lookup yields CDR1 SNHLY and CDR2 FYNNEI. CDR3 in DNA: TGTGCCAGCAGTGAATCAGGGGGCAATCAGCCCCAGCATTTT. This gives the protein CASSESGGNQPQHF. The entire variable domain, with the rest obtained from reference TRBV2 and TRBJ1-5, is as follows: EPEVTQTPSHQVTQMGQEVILRCVPISNHLYFYWYRQILGQKVEFLVSFYNNEISEKSEIFDDQFSVERPDGSNFTLKIRSTKLEDSAMYFCASSESGGNQPQHFGDGTRLSIL.

The V and J genes are TRBV10-1 and TRBJ1-5; D call uncertain. The CDR3 loop spans 16 amino acids. Germline values: CDR1 WNHNN, CDR2 SYGVQD (reference sequence). V shed 0 bases and J shed 2 bases, with 11 bases lying between them. The CDR3 loop is CASSESRLRRNQPQHF. DNA of the CDR3: TGCGCCAGCAGTGAGTCAAGGCTGAGACGCAATCAGCCCCAGCATTTT.

The rearrangement uses TRBV19 and TRBJ2-1; D is undetermined. CDR3 length: 13 residues. Between the trimmed V and J ends, which lost 5 bases and 2 bases, there was a span of 7 bases. Per germline, CDR1 LNHDA and CDR2 SQIVND (reference sequence). Here the CDR3 reads CASSATAYNEQFF. DNA for the CDR3: TGTGCCAGTAGTGCCACGGCCTACAATGAGCAGTTCTTC.

Concerning this clone itself: Other DNA sequences in this sample translate to the same CDR3. The genes are TRBV28 and TRBJ1-5, with 7 bases aligning to TRBD1. CDR1 is MDHEN, CDR2 SYDVKM, per germline. The CDR3 is 17 residues long. Unmatched junction bases numbered 13, after V lost 2 bases and J lost 6 bases. The CDR3 protein is CASSLRGLAGGSQPQHF. The CDR3 nucleotides read TGTGCCAGCAGTTTACGGGGGTTGGCAGGGGGTAGTCAGCCCCAGCATTTT.